The source of this TCR beta chain is a study of T cells in Graves' hyperthyroidism and ophthalmopathy. Study-wide results and caveats: Stable hyperthyroidism was told apart from ophthalmopathy by a model built on 13 V-J features.

Amplified TCR beta CDR3 regions came from RNA transcripts. Primed by the HTBI set, a first-round RT-PCR was run on the TCR CDR3. MiXCR, run by TCRdb on the multiplex PCR reads, gives a single entry per CDR3 protein. The data show hundreds of thousands of distinct CDR3 sequences, 15% to 20% seen once. Hyperthyroidism was newly diagnosed in patients aged 18 to 65 (duration under 2 months). Not enrolled were patients with uncontrolled infection, other autoimmune disease, pregnancy or lactation. Comments on this clonotype: The target antigen is unknown.

The specimen was blood. This TCR derives from a woman aged 50 to 65 with Graves' hyperthyroidism that later progressed to Graves' ophthalmopathy.

Written as DNA, the CDR3 is TGTGCCAGCAGTTTACGGCAAGGCCTTGGAGGCTACACCTTC. It is translated as CASSLRQGLGGYTF. V is TRBV12-3 or TRBV12-4 and J is TRBJ1-2; D gene ambiguous. The CDR3 length is 14 residues. Trimming took 2 bases from V and 8 from J, leaving 15 bases between them.